The 32 T cell receptor beta chains presented below share a single source sample, sequenced in a study of blood T cell repertoires in COVID-19. The assay was immunoSEQ multiplex PCR, and TCRdb's table has in-frame clones only and misses some. Of roughly 250,000 clones in the sample, around 85% were seen once. Sequencing was carried out using peripheral blood. The source of these receptors is a human donor with COVID-19, enrolled during active disease. The donor label of this sample is uncertain.

V gene TRBV19 combines with J gene TRBJ1-2; 7 bases match TRBD1. Trimming cost V 7 bases and J 5 bases; bases outside gene matches: 16. Per the germline V gene, CDR1 is LNHDA and CDR2 is SQIVND (reference sequence). The CDR3 has 16 amino acids. CDR3 bases: TGTGCCAGTACCCATCCAGGCAGGGGGAGTTTTTATGGCTACACCTTC. Amino acids: CASTHPGRGSFYGYTF.

This chain uses TRBV5-1 with TRBJ1-1; 9 nucleotides align to TRBD1. The length of the CDR3 is 16 residues. Unmatched junction bases numbered 7, after V lost 2 bases and J lost 2 bases. CDR1 SGHRS and CDR2 YFSETQ come from the germline V gene. The DNA for the CDR3 is TGCGCCAGCAGCTTTGGCGTGGGACAGGGAAACACTGAAGCTTTCTTT. It codes for CASSFGVGQGNTEAFF.

The CDR3 loop reads CASSWGLATSTDTQYF. Written as DNA, the CDR3 is TGTGCCAGCAGTTGGGGACTAGCGACTTCCACAGATACGCAGTATTTT. The chain couples TRBV27 to TRBJ2-3; 10 bases fit TRBD2. CDR3 length: 16 residues. Germline CDR1 is MNHEY and CDR2 is SMNVEV (reference sequence). The J segment lost 2 bases and the V segment lost 4 bases, leaving 6 bases of the junction unmatched.

The chain combines TRBV7-9 with TRBJ2-1; D gene uncertain. The CDR3 runs 11 residues. The germline V gene has CDR1 SEHNR and CDR2 FQNEAQ (reference sequence). Trimming stripped 2 bases from V and 9 bases from J, with 5 bases between. CDR3 in amino acids: CASSLYFEQFF. The DNA of the CDR3 is TGTGCCAGCAGCTTATATTTTGAGCAGTTCTTC.

The chain carries TRBV27 and TRBJ1-5; D gene uncertain. V lost 6 bases, J lost 2 bases, and 17 bases lay in between. The length of the CDR3 is 16 residues. Germline values: CDR1 MNHEY, CDR2 SMNVEV (reference sequence). Here the CDR3 DNA reads TGTGCCAGCAGCCCGGGAACGCTGAGGGGCAATCAGCCCCAGCATTTT. It yields the protein CASSPGTLRGNQPQHF.

This chain links TRBV18 with TRBJ2-1; 12 bases align to TRBD2. The CDR3 is made up of 16 amino acids. Germline CDR1 reads KGHSH; CDR2 reads LQKENI. Trimming removed 3 bases from V and 2 bases from J; junction bases left unmatched: 2. The CDR3 here is CASSPTSGRTYNEQFF. The CDR3 DNA sequence: TGTGCCAGCTCACCTACTAGCGGGAGGACCTACAATGAGCAGTTCTTC. Filled out from reference TRBV18 and TRBJ2-1, the complete variable domain reads NAGVMQNPRHLVRRRGQEARLRCSPMKGHSHVYWYRQLPEEGLKFMVYLQKENIIDESGMPKERFSAEFPKEGPSILRIQQVVRGDSAAYFCASSPTSGRTYNEQFFGPGTRLTVL.

The chain carries TRBV5-4 and TRBJ1-2; possibly TRBD1 for D (6 bases). V was pared by 4 bases and J by 7 bases, with 11 bases between. The CDR3 has 12 amino acids. The germline V gene encodes CDR1 SGHNT and CDR2 YYREEE (reference sequence). DNA of the CDR3: TGTGCCAGCAGCCACAGGGTGGGTGGCTACACCTTC. This translates into CASSHRVGGYTF.

The V call is TRBV5-5, the J call TRBJ2-5, with TRBD2 as a possible D gene (6 bases). CDR1 and CDR2 (germline): SGHKS, YYEKEE (reference sequence). The CDR3 sequence is 13 residues long. V shed 4 bases and J shed 5 bases, with 12 bases lying between them. The CDR3 DNA sequence: TGTGCCAGCAGCAGGGGACTTTCCGAGACCCAGTACTTC. Protein product: CASSRGLSETQYF.

This clone was seen a handful of times. Other DNA sequences in this sample translate to the same CDR3. The chain couples TRBV5-1 to TRBJ1-1; D is possibly TRBD1 (5 bases). V dropped 4 bases and J dropped 1 base, with 14 bases sitting between them. The CDR3 totals 15 residues. Germline V gene data show CDR1 as SGHRS and CDR2 as YFSETQ. As DNA, the CDR3 is TGCGCCAGCAGCCCCAGGGAGGGTGGGAACACTGAAGCTTTCTTT. Its translation is CASSPREGGNTEAFF.

The genes are TRBV7-3 and TRBJ2-3, with D perhaps matching TRBD2 (6 bases). The V end was cut by 3 bases, the J end by 4 bases, with 26 bases between. The CDR3 spans 19 residues. Germline V gene lookup returns CDR1 SGHTA and CDR2 FQGTGA. The CDR3 here is CASSLTAGRGPGRSDTQYF. CDR3 DNA: TGTGCCAGCAGCTTGACTGCGGGGAGAGGTCCCGGAAGGTCAGATACGCAGTATTTT.

The V call is TRBV6-5, the J call TRBJ2-7, with 8 bases lining up with TRBD1. The trim removed 2 bases at V and 2 bases at J, leaving 5 bases unmatched. This CDR3 is built from 15 residues. The germline CDR1 and CDR2 sequences are MNHEY and SVGAGI. CDR3 nucleotides: TGTGCCAGCAGTTACGTAGGACAGGGTACCTACGAGCAGTACTTC. This encodes CASSYVGQGTYEQYF.

The chain recombines TRBV6-6 with TRBJ1-1; a possible D gene is TRBD1 (5 bases). Between the trimmed V and J ends, which lost 4 bases and 5 bases, there was a span of 11 bases. The germline CDR1 and CDR2 sequences are MNHNY and SVGAGI (reference sequence). The CDR3 has 13 amino acids. CDR3 amino acids: CASSSGVRTEAFF. CDR3 nucleotides: TGTGCCAGCAGTTCGGGGGTGAGAACTGAAGCTTTCTTT.

This sequence joins TRBV10-1 and TRBJ1-1; D might be TRBD1 (6 bases). Trimming removed 5 bases at V and 4 bases at J, with 14 bases between. The germline V gene encodes CDR1 WNHNN and CDR2 SYGVQD (reference sequence). The CDR3 has 14 residues. CDR3 nucleotides: TGCGCCAGCAGTACAACCGGACAGACCACTGAAGCTTTCTTT. Protein: CASSTTGQTTEAFF.

The rearrangement joins TRBV7-3 to TRBJ2-2; possibly TRBD2 for D (7 bases). Germline V gene data show CDR1 as SGHTA and CDR2 as FQGTGA. Trimming stripped 5 bases from V and 5 bases from J, with 21 bases between. The CDR3 extends over 17 amino acids. The CDR3 nucleotides are TGTGCCAGCAGCCCCGCGGGGGTCAGGGGAAGAACCGGGGAGCTGTTTTTT. It translates to CASSPAGVRGRTGELFF.

The chain couples TRBV7-2 to TRBJ2-5; D unresolved. Deletions cut 1 base from V and 7 bases from J, with 10 bases between. This CDR3 contains 13 residues. Per the germline V gene, CDR1 is SGHTA and CDR2 is FQGNSA. CDR3 nucleotide sequence: TGTGCCAGCAGCTTAGATTTCGGTGGGACCCAGTACTTC. Protein: CASSLDFGGTQYF.

The rearrangement joins TRBV7-3 to TRBJ1-3; a weak D match, TRBD1 (5 bases). The CDR3 runs 14 residues. The V end was cut by 4 bases, the J end by 2 bases, with 9 bases between. Germline CDR1 reads SGHTA; CDR2 reads FQGTGA. The CDR3 reads CASSSGTAGNTIYF. Written as DNA, the CDR3 is TGTGCCAGCAGCTCTGGGACTGCTGGAAACACCATATATTTT.

The rearrangement uses TRBV6-1 and TRBJ1-2, with D perhaps TRBD1 (5 bases). The V end was cut by 3 bases, the J end by 3 bases, with 8 bases between. The CDR3 covers 13 residues. Germline CDR1 reads MNHNS; CDR2 reads SASEGT. In DNA, the CDR3 is TGTGCCAGCAGTGAGCGGGGGGACTATGGCTACACCTTC. Translation gives CASSERGDYGYTF.

The chain combines TRBV6-4 with TRBJ1-5; TRBD1 aligns across 7 bases. CDR3 length: 13 residues. The J segment lost 5 bases and the V segment lost 6 bases, leaving 4 bases of the junction unmatched. The germline CDR1 and CDR2 sequences are MRHNA and SNTAGT. The CDR3 sequence is CASSLDRDQPQHF. CDR3 DNA sequence: TGTGCCAGCAGCCTAGACAGGGATCAGCCCCAGCATTTT.

The chain employs TRBV5-5 and TRBJ2-2; a weak D match, TRBD2 (6 bases). This CDR3 is built from 17 residues. Trimming cost V 1 base and J 0 bases, with 13 bases left between them. From germline, CDR1 is SGHKS and CDR2 YYEKEE (reference sequence). The CDR3 DNA reads TGTGCCAGCAGCTTGTTGAGGGGAGGCCCGAACACCGGGGAGCTGTTTTTT. This codes for CASSLLRGGPNTGELFF.

About this clone: The limits of the CDR3 on the DNA are not certain, so only TCRdb's listed CDR3 is given. V is TRBV21-1 and J is TRBJ2-4; the DNA was not used to check the table's D call, TRBD2. TRBV21-1 is classified as a pseudogene. The CDR3 length is 18 residues, termini included. Here the CDR3 reads CASSKEWASGSRLNIQYF.

The chain has TRBV6-5 and TRBJ1-4; D remains unclear. Germline assignment: CDR1 MNHEY and CDR2 SVGAGI. The CDR3 totals 15 residues. The ends were cut back, 7 bases at V and 7 bases at J, with 19 bases in the middle. The CDR3, as DNA: TGTGCCAGCACTTCATACCTCAGTGAGGCTGAAAAACTGTTTTTT. Encoded protein: CASTSYLSEAEKLFF.

J is TRBJ1-2 and V is TRBV5-6; 9 bases align to TRBD1. This CDR3 has 13 residues. CDR1 SGHDT and CDR2 YYEEEE come from the germline V gene. With V trimmed by 0 bases and J by 8 bases, 2 bases remained unmatched. The DNA for the CDR3 is TGTGCCAGCAGCTTGGACAGGGGGCGCGGCTACACCTTC. Its protein product is CASSLDRGRGYTF.

CDR3: CASSFETSGRGPVYNEQFF. CDR3 bases: TGTGCCAGCAGCTTTGAGACTAGCGGGAGGGGACCCGTCTACAATGAGCAGTTCTTC. The chain has TRBV7-3 and TRBJ2-1, with 14 nucleotides matching TRBD2. CDR1 SGHTA and CDR2 FQGTGA come from the germline V gene. The ends lost 3 bases at V and 3 bases at J; junction bases unmatched: 10. The CDR3 has 19 residues.

This rearrangement joins TRBV5-1 to TRBJ2-7, with 7 bases fitting TRBD2. The V and J ends lost 1 base and 2 bases, in that order; junction bases with no gene match: 6. Per germline, CDR1 SGHRS and CDR2 YFSETQ. CDR3 length: 15 amino acids. This CDR3 reads CASSLTTSVTYEQYF. The DNA for the CDR3 is TGCGCCAGCAGCTTGACAACTAGCGTCACCTACGAGCAGTACTTC.

This chain links TRBV12-5 with TRBJ1-5; D may be TRBD1 (5 bases). Per germline, CDR1 LGHNT and CDR2 FRNRAP. CDR3 length: 13 amino acids. The V end lost 4 bases, the J end lost 4 bases, and 8 bases lay between the germline ends. In DNA, the CDR3 is TGTGCTAGTGGTTCGGGGGAAAATCAGCCCCAGCATTTT. Amino acid sequence: CASGSGENQPQHF.

The chain employs TRBV27 and TRBJ1-2; perhaps TRBD1 as D (5 bases). The V end lost 6 bases, the J end lost 8 bases, and 28 bases lay between the germline ends. From germline, CDR1 is MNHEY and CDR2 SMNVEV (reference sequence). The CDR3 has 17 residues. Here the CDR3 reads CASSLNGWTPEMGGYTF. In DNA, the CDR3 is TGTGCCAGCAGCCTTAATGGGTGGACACCCGAAATGGGGGGCTACACCTTC.

The chain recombines TRBV28 with TRBJ1-5; a possible D gene is TRBD1 (6 bases). The CDR3 totals 13 residues. The V gene's germline CDR1 is MDHEN and CDR2 SYDVKM. Trimming shortened V by 8 bases and J by 3 bases, and 11 bases separated the two germline ends. CDR3 region: CASRQVNNQPQHF. CDR3 DNA: TGTGCCAGCCGACAGGTAAACAATCAGCCCCAGCATTTT.

This chain uses TRBV27 with TRBJ2-1, with TRBD2 matching over 12 bases. Losses at the gene ends were 6 bases for V and 2 bases for J; bases not matched to a gene: 14. The germline V gene has CDR1 MNHEY and CDR2 SMNVEV (reference sequence). The CDR3 runs 19 residues. The CDR3 coding sequence is TGTGCCAGCAGCCTACTAGGACGGACTAGCGGGATCCCCTACAATGAGCAGTTCTTC. Protein product: CASSLLGRTSGIPYNEQFF.

The chain combines TRBV20-1 with TRBJ2-1; maybe TRBD1 (7 bases). The CDR3 consists of 16 residues. The V and J ends lost 3 bases and 4 bases respectively, with 19 bases between them. Per the germline V gene, CDR1 is DFQATT and CDR2 is SNEGSKA (reference sequence). The CDR3 here is CSASRPQGGSYNEQFF. Written as DNA, the CDR3 is TGCAGTGCTAGTCGGCCCCAGGGGGGTTCTTACAATGAGCAGTTCTTC.

This clone was observed a few times. V and J are TRBV15 and TRBJ2-5, with 9 bases matching TRBD1. Germline values: CDR1 LNHNV, CDR2 YYDKDF (reference sequence). This CDR3 has 15 residues. J gave up 4 bases and V 0 bases, and 3 bases lay outside the gene matches. CDR3 sequence reads: CATSRDPTGGETQYF. In nucleotides, the CDR3 is TGTGCCACCAGCAGAGATCCGACAGGGGGAGAGACCCAGTACTTC.

Comment on this clone: A single base separates this from a much larger clone, so it may be a read error. The same CDR3 also results from other DNA sequences found in this sample. Written as DNA, the CDR3 is TGTGCCGGCTTTGTCGTACGGCTAACGGGGAACACCGGGGAGCTGTTTTTT. It specifies CAGFVVRLTGNTGELFF. The chain combines TRBV19 with TRBJ2-2; D gene unclear. Germline-derived CDR1 and CDR2 are LNHDA and SQIVND (reference sequence). This CDR3 contains 17 residues. V was clipped by 11 bases and J by 1 base, with 23 bases between them. Full variable domain (outside the CDR3, taken from reference TRBV19 and TRBJ2-2): DGGITQSPKYLFRKEGQNVTLSCEQNLNHDAMYWYRQDPGQGLRLIYYSQIVNDFQKGDIAEGYSVSREKKESFPLTVTSAQKNPTAFYLCAGFVVRLTGNTGELFFGEGSRLTVL.

The V and J genes are TRBV6-5 and TRBJ2-7; a weak D match, TRBD2 (5 bases). V was cut by 4 bases and J by 1 base, with 17 bases left in between. This CDR3 region has 16 residues. From germline, CDR1 is MNHEY and CDR2 SVGAGI. In nucleotides, the CDR3 is TGTGCCAGCAGTTCGCCGAGCGGAAGCGCGTCCTACGAGCAGTACTTC. Its protein product is CASSSPSGSASYEQYF.